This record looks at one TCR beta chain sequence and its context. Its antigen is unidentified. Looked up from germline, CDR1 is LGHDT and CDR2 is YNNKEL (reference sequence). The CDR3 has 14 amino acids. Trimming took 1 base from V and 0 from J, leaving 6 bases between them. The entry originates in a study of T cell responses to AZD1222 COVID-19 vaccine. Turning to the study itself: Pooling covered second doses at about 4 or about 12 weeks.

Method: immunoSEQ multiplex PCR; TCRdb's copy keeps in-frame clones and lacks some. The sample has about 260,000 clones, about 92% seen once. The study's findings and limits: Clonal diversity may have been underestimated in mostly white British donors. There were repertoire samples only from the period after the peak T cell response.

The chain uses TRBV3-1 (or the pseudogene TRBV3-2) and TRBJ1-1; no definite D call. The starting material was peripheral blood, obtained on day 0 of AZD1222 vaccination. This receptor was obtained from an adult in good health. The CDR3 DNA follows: TGTGCCAGCAGCCAAGGGCACTTGAACACTGAAGCTTTCTTT. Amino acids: CASSQGHLNTEAFF.